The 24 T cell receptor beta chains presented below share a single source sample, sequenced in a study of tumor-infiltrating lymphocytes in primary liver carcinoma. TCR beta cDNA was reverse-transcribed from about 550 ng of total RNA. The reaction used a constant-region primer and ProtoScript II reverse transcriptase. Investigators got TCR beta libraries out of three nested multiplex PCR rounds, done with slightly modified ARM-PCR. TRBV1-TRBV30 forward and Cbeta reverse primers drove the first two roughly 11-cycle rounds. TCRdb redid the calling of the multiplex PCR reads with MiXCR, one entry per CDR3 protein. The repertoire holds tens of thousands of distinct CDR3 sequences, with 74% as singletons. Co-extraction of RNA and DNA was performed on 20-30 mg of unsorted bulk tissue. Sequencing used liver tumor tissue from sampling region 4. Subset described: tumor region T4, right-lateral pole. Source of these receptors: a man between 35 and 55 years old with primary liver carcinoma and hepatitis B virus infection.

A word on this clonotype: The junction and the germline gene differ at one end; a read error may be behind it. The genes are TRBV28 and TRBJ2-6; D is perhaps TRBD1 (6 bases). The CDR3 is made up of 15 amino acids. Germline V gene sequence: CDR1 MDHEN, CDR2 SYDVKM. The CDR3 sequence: CASSSQGSRANVLTF. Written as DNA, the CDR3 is TGTGCTAGCAGTTCACAGGGCTCTAGGGCCAACGTCCTGACTTTC. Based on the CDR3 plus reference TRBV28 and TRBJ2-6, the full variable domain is DVKVTQSSRYLVKRTGEKVFLECVQDMDHENMFWYRQDPGLGLRLIYFSYDVKMKEKGDIPEGYSVSREKKERFSLILESASTNQTSMYLCASSSQGSRANVLTFGAGSRLTVL.

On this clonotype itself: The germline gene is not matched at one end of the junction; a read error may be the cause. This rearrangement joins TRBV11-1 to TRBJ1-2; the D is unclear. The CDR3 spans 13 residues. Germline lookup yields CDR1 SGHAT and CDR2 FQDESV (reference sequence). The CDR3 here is CAGSLVHNNGYTF. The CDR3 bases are TGTGCCGGCAGCTTGGTCCATAATAATGGCTACACCTTC.

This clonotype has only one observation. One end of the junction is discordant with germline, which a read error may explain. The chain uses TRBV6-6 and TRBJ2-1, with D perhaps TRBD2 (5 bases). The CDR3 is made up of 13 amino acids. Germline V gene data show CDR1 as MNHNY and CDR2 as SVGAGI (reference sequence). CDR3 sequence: CASTSQSYNERLF. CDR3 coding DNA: TGTGCCAGCACGAGTCAGTCCTACAATGAGCGGTTATTC.

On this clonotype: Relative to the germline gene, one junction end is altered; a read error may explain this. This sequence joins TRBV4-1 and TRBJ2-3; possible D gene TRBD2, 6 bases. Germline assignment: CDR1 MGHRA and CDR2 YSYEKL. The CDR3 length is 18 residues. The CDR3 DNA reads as TGCGCCGGCAGCGTTCGGGTCACTAGCCGGGGAAGCACAGATACGCAGTATTTT. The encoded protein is CAGSVRVTSRGSTDTQYF.

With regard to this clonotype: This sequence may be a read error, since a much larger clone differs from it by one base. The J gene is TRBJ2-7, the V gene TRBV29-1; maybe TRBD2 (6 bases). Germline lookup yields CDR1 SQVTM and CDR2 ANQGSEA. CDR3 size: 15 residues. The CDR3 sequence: CSAEDPRGPWREQYF. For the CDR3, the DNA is TGCAGCGCTGAAGATCCGCGGGGCCCCTGGAGGGAGCAGTACTTC.

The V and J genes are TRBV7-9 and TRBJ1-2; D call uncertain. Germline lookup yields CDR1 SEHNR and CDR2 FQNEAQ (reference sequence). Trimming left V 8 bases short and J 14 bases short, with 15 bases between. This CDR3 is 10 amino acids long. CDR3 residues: CASPGRVGTF. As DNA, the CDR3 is TGTGCCAGCCCGGGCCGTGTGGGAACCTTC.

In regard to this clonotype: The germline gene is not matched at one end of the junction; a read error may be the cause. The CDR3 DNA is TGCGGCGCGTGTTGGGGTAATCACGAGCAGTATTTC. This sequence encodes CGACWGNHEQYF. The chain has TRBV29-1 and TRBJ2-7; D is uncertain. Germline lookup yields CDR1 SQVTM and CDR2 ANQGSEA. This CDR3 is built from 12 residues.

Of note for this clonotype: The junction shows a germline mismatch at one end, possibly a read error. Here the CDR3 DNA reads TGTGCCAGGAATGAACAACAGGGGGCCTACAATGAGCAGTCCTTC. This sequence encodes CARNEQQGAYNEQSF. J is TRBJ2-1 and V is TRBV6-1, with 9 bases aligning to TRBD1. Germline-derived CDR1 and CDR2 are MNHNS and SASEGT. This CDR3 has 15 residues.

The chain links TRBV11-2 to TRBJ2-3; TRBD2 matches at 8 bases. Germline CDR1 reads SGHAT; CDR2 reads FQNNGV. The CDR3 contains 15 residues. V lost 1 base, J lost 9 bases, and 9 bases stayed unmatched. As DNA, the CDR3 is TGTGCCAGCAGCTTAGGGCGACTAGCGAGGGACACGCAGTATTTT. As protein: CASSLGRLARDTQYF.

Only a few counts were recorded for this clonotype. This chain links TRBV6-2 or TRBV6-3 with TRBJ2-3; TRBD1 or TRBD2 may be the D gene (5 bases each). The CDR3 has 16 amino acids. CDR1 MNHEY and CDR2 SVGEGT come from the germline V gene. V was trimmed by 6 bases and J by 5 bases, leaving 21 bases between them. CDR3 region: CASSFLGRLGGDTQYF. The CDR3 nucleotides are TGTGCCAGCAGCTTCCTAGGACGGCTTGGGGGAGATACGCAGTATTTT.

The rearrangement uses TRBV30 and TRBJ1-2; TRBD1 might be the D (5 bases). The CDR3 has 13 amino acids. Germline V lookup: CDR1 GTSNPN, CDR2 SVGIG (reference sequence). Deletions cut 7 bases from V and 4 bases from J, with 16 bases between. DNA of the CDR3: TGTGCCTCCCTACGAGGGGCTGGCTATGGCTACACCTTC. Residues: CASLRGAGYGYTF. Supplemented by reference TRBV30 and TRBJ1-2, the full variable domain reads SQTIHQWPATLVQPVGSPLSLECTVEGTSNPNLYWYRQAAGRGLQLLFYSVGIGQISSEVPQNLSASRPQDRQFILSSKKLLLSDSGFYLCASLRGAGYGYTFGSGTRLTVV.

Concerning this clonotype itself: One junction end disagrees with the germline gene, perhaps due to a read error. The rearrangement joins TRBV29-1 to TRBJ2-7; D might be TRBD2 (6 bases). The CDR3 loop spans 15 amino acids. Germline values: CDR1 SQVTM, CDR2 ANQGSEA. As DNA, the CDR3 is TGCAGCGTTGAAGATCCAGGAGGGAAGTCCTATGAGCAGTACTTC. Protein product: CSVEDPGGKSYEQYF.

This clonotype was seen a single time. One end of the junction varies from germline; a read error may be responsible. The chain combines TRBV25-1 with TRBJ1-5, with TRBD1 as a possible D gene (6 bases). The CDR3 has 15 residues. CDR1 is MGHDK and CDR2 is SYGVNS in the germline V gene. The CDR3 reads CASITWETGSQPKHF. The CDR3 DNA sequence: TGTGCCAGCATTACCTGGGAGACAGGTAGTCAGCCCAAGCATTTT.

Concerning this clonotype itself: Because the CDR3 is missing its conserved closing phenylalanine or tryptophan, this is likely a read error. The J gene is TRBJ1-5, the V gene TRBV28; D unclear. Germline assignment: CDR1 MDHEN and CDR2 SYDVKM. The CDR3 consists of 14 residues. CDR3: CASTPEDGNRPQHY. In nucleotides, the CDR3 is TGTGCCAGCACCCCAGAGGACGGCAATCGGCCCCAGCATTAT.

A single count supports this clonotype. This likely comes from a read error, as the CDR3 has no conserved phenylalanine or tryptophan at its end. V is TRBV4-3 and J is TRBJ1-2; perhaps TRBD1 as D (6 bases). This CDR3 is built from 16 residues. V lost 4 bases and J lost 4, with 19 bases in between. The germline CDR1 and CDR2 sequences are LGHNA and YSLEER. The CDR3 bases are TGCGCCAGCAGCCTGGCAGGGGCAGGGAGGAGCTATGGCTACACCCTC. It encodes CASSLAGAGRSYGYTL.

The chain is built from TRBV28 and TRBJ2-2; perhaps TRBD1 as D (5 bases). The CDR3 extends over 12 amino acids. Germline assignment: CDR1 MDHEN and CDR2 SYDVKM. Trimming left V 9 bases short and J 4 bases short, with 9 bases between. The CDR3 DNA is TGTGCCAGGGACAAGGCCACCGGGGAGCTGTTTTTT. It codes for CARDKATGELFF.

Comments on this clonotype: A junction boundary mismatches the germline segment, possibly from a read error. The CDR3 sequence is CSAMTSGNCTPYEQYF. The CDR3 DNA follows: TGTAGCGCCATGACATCTGGGAACTGCACTCCCTACGAGCAGTACTTC. The rearrangement uses TRBV29-1 and TRBJ2-7, with a possible D match to TRBD2 (5 bases). The CDR3 covers 16 residues. Germline V gene lookup returns CDR1 SQVTM and CDR2 ANQGSEA.

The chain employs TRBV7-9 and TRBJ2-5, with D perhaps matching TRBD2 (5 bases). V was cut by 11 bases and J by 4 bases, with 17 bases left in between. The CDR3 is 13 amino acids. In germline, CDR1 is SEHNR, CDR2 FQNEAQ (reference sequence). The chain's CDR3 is CAGNLAGIETQYF. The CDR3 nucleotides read TGTGCCGGCAACTTAGCCGGGATAGAGACCCAGTACTTC.

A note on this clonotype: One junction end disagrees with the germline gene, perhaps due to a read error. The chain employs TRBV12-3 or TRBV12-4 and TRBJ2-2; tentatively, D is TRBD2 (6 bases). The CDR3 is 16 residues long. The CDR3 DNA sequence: TGTGTCAGCAGCCTCGGGACGGGGAGGTTGTTCGGGGAACTGTTTTTT. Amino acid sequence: CVSSLGTGRLFGELFF.

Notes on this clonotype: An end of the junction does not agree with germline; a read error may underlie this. CDR3 sequence: CACTSPGRGETQCF. The CDR3 DNA reads as TGTGCCTGCACCAGCCCCGGGAGAGGGGAGACCCAGTGCTTC. The chain recombines TRBV11-2 with TRBJ2-5; a weak D match, TRBD2 (6 bases). Germline assignment: CDR1 SGHAT and CDR2 FQNNGV. CDR3 length equals 14 residues.

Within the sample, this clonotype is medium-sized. Here the CDR3 reads CASSLERNSPLHF. The CDR3, as DNA: TGTGCCAGCAGCTTAGAGAGGAATTCACCCCTCCACTTT. The J gene is TRBJ1-6, the V gene TRBV6-1; D uncertain. Trimming took 6 bases from V and 7 from J, leaving 10 bases between them. This CDR3 contains 13 residues. From germline, CDR1 is MNHNS and CDR2 SASEGT.

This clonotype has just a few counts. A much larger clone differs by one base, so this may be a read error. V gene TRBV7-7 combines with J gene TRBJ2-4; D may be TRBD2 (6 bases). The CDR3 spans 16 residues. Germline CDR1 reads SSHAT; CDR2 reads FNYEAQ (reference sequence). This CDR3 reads CASSLGPREAKNTQYF. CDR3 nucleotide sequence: TGTGCTAGCAGCTTAGGTCCCAGGGAGGCCAAAAACACTCAGTACTTC.

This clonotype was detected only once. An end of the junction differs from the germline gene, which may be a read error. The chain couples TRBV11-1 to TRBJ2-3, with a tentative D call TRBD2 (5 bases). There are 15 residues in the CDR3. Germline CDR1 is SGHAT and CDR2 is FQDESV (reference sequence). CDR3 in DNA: TGTGCCTGCAGTTTGCCAAGGGAGAGCACAGATACGCACTATTTT. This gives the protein CACSLPRESTDTHYF.

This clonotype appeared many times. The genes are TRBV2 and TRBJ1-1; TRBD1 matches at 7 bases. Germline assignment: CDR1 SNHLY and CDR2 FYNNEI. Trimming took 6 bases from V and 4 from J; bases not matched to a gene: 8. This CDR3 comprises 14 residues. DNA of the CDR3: TGTGCCAGCAGCCCCCAGGGGGATCTCACTGAAGCTTTCTTT. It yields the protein CASSPQGDLTEAFF.